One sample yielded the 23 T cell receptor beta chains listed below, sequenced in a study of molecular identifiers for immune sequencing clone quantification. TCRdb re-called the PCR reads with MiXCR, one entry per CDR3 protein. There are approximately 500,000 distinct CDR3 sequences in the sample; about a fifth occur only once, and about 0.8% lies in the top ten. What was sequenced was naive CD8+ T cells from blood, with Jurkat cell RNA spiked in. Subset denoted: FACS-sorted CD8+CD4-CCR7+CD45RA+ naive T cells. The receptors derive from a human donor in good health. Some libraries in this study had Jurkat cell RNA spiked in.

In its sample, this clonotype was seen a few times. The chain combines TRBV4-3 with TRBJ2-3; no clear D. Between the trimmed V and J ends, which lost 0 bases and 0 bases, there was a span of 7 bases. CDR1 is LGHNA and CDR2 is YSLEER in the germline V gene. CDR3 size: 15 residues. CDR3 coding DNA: TGCGCCAGCAGCCAAGAGTTCGGGAGCACAGATACGCAGTATTTT. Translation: CASSQEFGSTDTQYF.

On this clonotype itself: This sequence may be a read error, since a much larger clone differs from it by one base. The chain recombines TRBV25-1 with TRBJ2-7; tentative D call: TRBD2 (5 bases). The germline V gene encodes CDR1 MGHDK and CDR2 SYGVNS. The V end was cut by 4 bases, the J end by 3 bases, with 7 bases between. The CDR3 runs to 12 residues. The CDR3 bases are TGTGCCAGCAGTGGGGAGAGCTACGAGCAGTACTTC. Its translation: CASSGESYEQYF.

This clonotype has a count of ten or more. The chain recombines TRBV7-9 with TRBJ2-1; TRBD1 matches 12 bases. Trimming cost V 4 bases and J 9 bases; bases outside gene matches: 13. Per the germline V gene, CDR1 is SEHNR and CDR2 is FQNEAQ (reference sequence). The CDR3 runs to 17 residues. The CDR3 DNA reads TGTGCCAGCAGCTCACCCCCCGGGACAGGGGGCCTTTCTGAGCAGTTCTTC. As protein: CASSSPPGTGGLSEQFF.

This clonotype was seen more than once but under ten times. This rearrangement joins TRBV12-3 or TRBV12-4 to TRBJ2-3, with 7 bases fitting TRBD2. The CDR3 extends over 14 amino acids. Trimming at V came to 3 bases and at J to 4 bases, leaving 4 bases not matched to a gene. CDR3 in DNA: TGTGCCAGCAGTTTCATCCTAGCGGCAGATACGCAGTATTTT. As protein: CASSFILAADTQYF.

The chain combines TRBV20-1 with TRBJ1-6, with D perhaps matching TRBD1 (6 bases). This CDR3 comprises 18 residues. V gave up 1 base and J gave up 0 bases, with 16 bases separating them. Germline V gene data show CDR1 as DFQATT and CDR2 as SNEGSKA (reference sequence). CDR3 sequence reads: CSARGQRDTSSYNSPLHF. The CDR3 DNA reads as TGCAGTGCTAGAGGTCAAAGGGACACAAGCTCCTATAATTCACCCCTCCACTTT.

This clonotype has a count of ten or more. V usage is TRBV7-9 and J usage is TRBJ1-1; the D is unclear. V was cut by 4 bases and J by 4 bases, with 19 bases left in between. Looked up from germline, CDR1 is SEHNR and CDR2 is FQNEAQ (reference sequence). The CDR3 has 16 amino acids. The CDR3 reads CASSSSRLDRSTEAFF. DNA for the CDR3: TGTGCCAGCAGCTCTTCGCGGTTGGATAGAAGCACTGAAGCTTTCTTT. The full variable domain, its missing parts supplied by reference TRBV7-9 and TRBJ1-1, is DTGVSQNPRHKITKRGQNVTFRCDPISEHNRLYWYRQTLGQGPEFLTYFQNEAQLEKSRLLSDRFSAERPKGSFSTLEIQRTEQGDSAMYLCASSSSRLDRSTEAFFGQGTRLTVV.

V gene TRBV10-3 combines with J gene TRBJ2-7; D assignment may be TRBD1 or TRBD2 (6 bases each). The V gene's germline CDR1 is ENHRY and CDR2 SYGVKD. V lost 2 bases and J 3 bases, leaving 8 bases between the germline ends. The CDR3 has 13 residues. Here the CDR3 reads CAISEGGGYEQYF. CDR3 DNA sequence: TGTGCCATCAGTGAGGGAGGGGGCTACGAGCAGTACTTC.

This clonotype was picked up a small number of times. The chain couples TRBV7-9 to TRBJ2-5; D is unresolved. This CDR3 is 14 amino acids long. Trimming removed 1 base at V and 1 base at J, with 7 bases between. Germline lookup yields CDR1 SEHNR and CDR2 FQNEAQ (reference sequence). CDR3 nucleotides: TGTGCCAGCAGCTTAGTCGCAACCCAAGAGACCCAGTACTTC. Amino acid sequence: CASSLVATQETQYF.

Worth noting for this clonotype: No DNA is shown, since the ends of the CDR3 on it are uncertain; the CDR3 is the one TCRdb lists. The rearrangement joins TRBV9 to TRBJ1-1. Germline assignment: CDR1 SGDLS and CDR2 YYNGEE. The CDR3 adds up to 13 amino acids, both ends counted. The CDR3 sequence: CASSVGGGTEAYF.

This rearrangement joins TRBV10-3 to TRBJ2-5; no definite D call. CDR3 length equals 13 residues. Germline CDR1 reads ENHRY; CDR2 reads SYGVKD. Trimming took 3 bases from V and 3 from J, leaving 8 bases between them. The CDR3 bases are TGTGCCATCAGTGATATCTGGGAAGAGACCCAGTACTTC. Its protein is CAISDIWEETQYF.

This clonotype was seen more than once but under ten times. CDR3 coding DNA: TGTGCCAGCAGTCAACCTAGCGGGGCGCGACTGGCCGGGGAGCTGTTTTTT. Encoded protein: CASSQPSGARLAGELFF. The chain combines TRBV28 with TRBJ2-2; 9 bases are a match to TRBD2. CDR1 is MDHEN and CDR2 is SYDVKM in the germline V gene. This CDR3 has 17 residues. Unmatched junction bases numbered 13, after V lost 5 bases and J lost 6 bases.

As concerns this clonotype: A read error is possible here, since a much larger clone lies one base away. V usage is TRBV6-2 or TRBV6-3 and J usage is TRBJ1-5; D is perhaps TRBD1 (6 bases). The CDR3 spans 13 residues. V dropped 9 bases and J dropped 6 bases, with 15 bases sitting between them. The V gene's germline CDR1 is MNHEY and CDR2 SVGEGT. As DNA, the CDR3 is TGTGCCAGTGGGGAGGCAGGGGCTCAGCCCCAGCATTTT. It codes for CASGEAGAQPQHF.

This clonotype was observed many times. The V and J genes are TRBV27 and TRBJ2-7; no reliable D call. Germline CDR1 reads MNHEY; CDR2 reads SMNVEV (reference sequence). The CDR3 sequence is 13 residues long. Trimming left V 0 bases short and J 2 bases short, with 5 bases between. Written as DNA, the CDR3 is TGTGCCAGCAGTTTATCTTGGGCCTACGAGCAGTACTTC. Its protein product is CASSLSWAYEQYF.

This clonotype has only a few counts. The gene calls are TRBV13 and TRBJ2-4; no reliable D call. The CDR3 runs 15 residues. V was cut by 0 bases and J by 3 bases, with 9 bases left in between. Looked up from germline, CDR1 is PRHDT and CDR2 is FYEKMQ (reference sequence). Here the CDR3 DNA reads TGTGCCAGCAGCTTAGGAGGGTTGGGCAAAAACATTCAGTACTTC. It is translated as CASSLGGLGKNIQYF.

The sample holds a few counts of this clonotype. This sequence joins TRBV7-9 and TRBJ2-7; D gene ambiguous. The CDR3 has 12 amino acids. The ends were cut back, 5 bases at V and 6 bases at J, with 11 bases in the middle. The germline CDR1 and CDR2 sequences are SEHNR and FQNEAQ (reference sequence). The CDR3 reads CASSATVVEQYF. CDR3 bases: TGTGCCAGCAGCGCCACAGTGGTCGAGCAGTACTTC. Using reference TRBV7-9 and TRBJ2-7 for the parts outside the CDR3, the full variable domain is DTGVSQNPRHKITKRGQNVTFRCDPISEHNRLYWYRQTLGQGPEFLTYFQNEAQLEKSRLLSDRFSAERPKGSFSTLEIQRTEQGDSAMYLCASSATVVEQYFGPGTRLTVT.

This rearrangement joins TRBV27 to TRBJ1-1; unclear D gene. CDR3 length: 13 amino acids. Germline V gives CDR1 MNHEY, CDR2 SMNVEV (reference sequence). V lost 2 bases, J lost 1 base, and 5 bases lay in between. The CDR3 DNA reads TGTGCCAGCAGTTTAATGGCGAACACTGAAGCTTTCTTT. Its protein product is CASSLMANTEAFF.

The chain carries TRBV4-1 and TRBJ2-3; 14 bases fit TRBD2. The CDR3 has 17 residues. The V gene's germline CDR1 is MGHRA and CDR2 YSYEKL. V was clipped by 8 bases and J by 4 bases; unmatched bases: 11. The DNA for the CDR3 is TGCGCCAGCCTCCCGGGACAGGGACTAGCGGGAGCAGATACGCAGTATTTT. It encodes CASLPGQGLAGADTQYF.

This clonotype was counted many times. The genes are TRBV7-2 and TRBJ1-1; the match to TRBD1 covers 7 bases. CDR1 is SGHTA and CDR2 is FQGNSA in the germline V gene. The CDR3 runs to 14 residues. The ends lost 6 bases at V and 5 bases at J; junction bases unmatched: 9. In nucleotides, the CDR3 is TGTGCCAGCAGACGCGACAGGGCTTGGACTGAAGCTTTCTTT. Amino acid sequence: CASRRDRAWTEAFF.

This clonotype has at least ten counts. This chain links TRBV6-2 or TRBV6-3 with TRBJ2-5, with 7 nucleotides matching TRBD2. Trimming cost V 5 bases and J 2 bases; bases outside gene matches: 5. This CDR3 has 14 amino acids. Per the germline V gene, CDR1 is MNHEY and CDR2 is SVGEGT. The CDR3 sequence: CASSLSSGQETQYF. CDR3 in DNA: TGTGCCAGCAGTCTTTCTAGCGGTCAAGAGACCCAGTACTTC.

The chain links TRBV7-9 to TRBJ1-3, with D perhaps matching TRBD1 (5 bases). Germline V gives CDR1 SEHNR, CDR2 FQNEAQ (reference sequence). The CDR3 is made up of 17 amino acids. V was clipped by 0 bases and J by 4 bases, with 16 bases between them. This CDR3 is CASSLASVAGVGNTIYF. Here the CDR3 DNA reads TGTGCCAGCAGCTTAGCGTCGGTGGCGGGGGTCGGAAACACCATATATTTT.

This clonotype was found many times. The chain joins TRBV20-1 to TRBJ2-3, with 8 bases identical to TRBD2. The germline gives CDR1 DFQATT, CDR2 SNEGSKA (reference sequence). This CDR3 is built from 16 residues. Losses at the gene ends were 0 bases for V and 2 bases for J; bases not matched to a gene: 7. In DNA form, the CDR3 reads TGCAGTGCTAGAGATATTACTAGCGGATACACAGATACGCAGTATTTT. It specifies CSARDITSGYTDTQYF.

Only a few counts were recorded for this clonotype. CDR3 nucleotide sequence: TGCGCCAGCAGCCAAGATGGTAGCGGGAGGGCCCCAGATACGCAGTATTTT. Protein sequence: CASSQDGSGRAPDTQYF. The chain couples TRBV4-1 to TRBJ2-3; 11 bases are a match to TRBD2. Germline trimming cut 0 bases from V and 4 bases from J; bases unmatched to any gene: 6. The CDR3 totals 17 residues. The V gene's germline CDR1 is MGHRA and CDR2 YSYEKL.

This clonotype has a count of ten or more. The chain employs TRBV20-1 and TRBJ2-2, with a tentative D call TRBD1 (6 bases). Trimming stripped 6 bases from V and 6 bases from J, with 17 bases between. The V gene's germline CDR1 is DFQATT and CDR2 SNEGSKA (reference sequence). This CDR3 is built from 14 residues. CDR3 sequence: CSAVGTQGPGELFF. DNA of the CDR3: TGCAGTGCCGTGGGGACACAAGGCCCCGGGGAGCTGTTTTTT.